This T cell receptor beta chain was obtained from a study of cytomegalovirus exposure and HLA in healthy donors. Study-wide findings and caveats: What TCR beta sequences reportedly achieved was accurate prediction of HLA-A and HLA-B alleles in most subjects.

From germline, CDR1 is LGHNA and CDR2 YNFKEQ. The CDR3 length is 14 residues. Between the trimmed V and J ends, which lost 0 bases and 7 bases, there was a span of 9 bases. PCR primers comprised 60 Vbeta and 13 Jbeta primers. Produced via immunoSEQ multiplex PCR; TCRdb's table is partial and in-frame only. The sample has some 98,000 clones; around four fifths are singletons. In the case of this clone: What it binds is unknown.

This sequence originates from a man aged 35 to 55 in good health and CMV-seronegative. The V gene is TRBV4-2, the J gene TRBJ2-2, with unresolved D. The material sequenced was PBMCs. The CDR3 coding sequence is TGTGCCAGCAGCCAAGAGTTTGTCTACGGGGAGCTGTTTTTT. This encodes CASSQEFVYGELFF.